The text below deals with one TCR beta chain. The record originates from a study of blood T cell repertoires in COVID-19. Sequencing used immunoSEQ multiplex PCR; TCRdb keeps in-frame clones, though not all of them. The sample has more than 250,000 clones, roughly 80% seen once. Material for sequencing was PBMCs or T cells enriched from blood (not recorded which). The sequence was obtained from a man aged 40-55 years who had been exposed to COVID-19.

The DNA for the CDR3 is TGTGCCAGCAGCGTAGGGGCTAGCGGAACTAGCACAGATACGCAGTATTTT. This codes for CASSVGASGTSTDTQYF. The chain is built from TRBV9 and TRBJ2-3; 7 bases agree with TRBD2. The CDR3 spans 17 residues. Germline loops: CDR1 SGDLS, CDR2 YYNGEE. V dropped 0 bases and J dropped 0; count of bases not matched to a gene: 7.